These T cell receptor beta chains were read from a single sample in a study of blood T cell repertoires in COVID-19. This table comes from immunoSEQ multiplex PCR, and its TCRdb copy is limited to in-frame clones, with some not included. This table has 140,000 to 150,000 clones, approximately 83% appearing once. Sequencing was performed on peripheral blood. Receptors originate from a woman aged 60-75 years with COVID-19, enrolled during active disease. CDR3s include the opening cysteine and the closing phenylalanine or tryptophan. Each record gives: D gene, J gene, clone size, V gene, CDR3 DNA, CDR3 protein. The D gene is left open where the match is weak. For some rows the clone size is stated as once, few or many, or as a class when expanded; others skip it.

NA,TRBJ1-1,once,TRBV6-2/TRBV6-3,TGTGCCAGCAGTTATGCCATGGGCATGGGTGCTTTCTTT,CASSYAMGMGAFF
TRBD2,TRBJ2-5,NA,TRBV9,TGTGCCAGCAGCGTAGGGGGTGGGACTAGCGGAGTACAAGAGACCCAGTACTTC,CASSVGGGTSGVQETQYF
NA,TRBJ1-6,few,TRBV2,TGTGCCAGCAGAAGACAGCCATATAATTCACCCCTCCACTTT,CASRRQPYNSPLHF
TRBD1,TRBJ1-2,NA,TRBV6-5,TGTGCCAGCAAGGCCCGGGACAGGGTTTATGGCTACACCTTC,CASKARDRVYGYTF
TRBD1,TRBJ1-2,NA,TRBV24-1,TGTGCCACCAGTGATTTTACGACAGGGGATGGCTACACCTTC,CATSDFTTGDGYTF
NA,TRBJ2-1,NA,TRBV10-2,TGCGCCATTACCGGAGACAGTAGCTCCTACAATGAGCAGTTCTTC,CAITGDSSSYNEQFF
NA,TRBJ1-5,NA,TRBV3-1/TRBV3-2,TGTGCCAGCGGCGGCAGGGCGGGCAATCAGCCCCAGCATTTT,CASGGRAGNQPQHF
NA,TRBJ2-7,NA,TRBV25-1,TGTGCCAGCAGTGTGGGAACAGGGTCCCAGGACGAGCAGTACTTC,CASSVGTGSQDEQYF
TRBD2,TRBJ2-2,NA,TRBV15,TGTGCCACCACCTGGGACTACAACACCGGGGAGCTGTTTTTT,CATTWDYNTGELFF
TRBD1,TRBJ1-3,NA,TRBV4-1,TGCGCCAGCAGCCAAGAACAGGGGGCGGCGGGAAACACCATATATTTT,CASSQEQGAAGNTIYF
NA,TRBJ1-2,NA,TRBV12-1,TGTGCCAGCAGTTCCTCTTCGACAGGGGAAATCTATGGCTACACCTTC,CASSSSSTGEIYGYTF